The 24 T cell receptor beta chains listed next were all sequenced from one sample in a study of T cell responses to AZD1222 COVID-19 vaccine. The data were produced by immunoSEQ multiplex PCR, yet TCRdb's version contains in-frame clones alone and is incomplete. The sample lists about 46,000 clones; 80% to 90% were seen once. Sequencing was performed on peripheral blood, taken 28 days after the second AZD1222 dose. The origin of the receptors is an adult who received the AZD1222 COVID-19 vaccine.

This CDR3 reads CASSSTRGQGQKLFF. The CDR3 DNA is TGTGCCAGCAGCTCTACCAGAGGACAGGGGCAAAAACTGTTTTTT. V and J are TRBV7-2 and TRBJ1-4; 9 positions agree with TRBD1. This CDR3 has 15 residues. Trimming took 4 bases from V and 9 from J; bases not matched to a gene: 9. From germline, CDR1 is SGHTA and CDR2 FQGNSA.

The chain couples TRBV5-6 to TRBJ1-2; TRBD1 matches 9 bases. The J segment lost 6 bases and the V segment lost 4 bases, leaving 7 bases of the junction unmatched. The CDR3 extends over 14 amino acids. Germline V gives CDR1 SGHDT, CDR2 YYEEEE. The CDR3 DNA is TGTGCCAGCAGCCCGGTGGGACAGGGAGATGGCTACACCTTC. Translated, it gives CASSPVGQGDGYTF.

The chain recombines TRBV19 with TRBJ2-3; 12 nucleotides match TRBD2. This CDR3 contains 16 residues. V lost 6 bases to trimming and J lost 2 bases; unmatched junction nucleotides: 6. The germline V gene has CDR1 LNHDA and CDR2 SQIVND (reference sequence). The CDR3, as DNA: TGTGCCAGTAGGACGACTAGCGGGAGTGTCACAGATACGCAGTATTTT. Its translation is CASRTTSGSVTDTQYF. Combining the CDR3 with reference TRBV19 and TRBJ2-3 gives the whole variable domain DGGITQSPKYLFRKEGQNVTLSCEQNLNHDAMYWYRQDPGQGLRLIYYSQIVNDFQKGDIAEGYSVSREKKESFPLTVTSAQKNPTAFYLCASRTTSGSVTDTQYFGPGTRLTVL.

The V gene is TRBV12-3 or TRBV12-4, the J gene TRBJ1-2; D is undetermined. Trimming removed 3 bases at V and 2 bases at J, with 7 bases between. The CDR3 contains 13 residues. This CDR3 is CASSFSENYGYTF. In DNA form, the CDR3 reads TGTGCCAGCAGTTTTTCAGAGAACTATGGCTACACCTTC.

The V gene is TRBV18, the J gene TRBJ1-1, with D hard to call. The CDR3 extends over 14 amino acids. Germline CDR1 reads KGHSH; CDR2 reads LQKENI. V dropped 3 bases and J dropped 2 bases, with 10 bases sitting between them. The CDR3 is CASSPARPNTEAFF. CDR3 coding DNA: TGTGCCAGCTCACCGGCCAGGCCCAACACTGAAGCTTTCTTT. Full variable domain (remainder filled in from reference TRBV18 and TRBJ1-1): NAGVMQNPRHLVRRRGQEARLRCSPMKGHSHVYWYRQLPEEGLKFMVYLQKENIIDESGMPKERFSAEFPKEGPSILRIQQVVRGDSAAYFCASSPARPNTEAFFGQGTRLTVV.

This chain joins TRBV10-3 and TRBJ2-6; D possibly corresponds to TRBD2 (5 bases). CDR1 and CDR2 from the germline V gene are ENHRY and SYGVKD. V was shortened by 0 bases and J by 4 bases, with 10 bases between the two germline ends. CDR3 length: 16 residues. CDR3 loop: CAISESRVSGANVLTF. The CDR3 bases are TGTGCCATCAGTGAGTCGAGGGTCTCAGGGGCCAACGTCCTGACTTTC.

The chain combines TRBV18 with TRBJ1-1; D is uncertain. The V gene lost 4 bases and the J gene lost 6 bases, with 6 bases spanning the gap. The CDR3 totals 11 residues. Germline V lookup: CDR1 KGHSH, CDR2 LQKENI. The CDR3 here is CASSRSPEAFF. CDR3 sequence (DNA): TGTGCCAGCTCACGTAGTCCTGAAGCTTTCTTT.

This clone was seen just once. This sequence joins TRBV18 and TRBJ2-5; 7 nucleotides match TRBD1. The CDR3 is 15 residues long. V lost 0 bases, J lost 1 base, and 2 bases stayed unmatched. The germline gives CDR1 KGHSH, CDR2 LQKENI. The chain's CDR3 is CASSPPSGGQETQYF. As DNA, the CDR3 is TGTGCCAGCTCACCACCATCAGGGGGCCAAGAGACCCAGTACTTC.

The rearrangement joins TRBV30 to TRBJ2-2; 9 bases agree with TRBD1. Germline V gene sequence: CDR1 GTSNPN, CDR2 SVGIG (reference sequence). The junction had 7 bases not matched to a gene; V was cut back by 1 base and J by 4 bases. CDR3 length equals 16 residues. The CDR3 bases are TGTGCCTGGAGTGCCCGGGACAGGGTGGTCACCGGGGAGCTGTTTTTT. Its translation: CAWSARDRVVTGELFF.

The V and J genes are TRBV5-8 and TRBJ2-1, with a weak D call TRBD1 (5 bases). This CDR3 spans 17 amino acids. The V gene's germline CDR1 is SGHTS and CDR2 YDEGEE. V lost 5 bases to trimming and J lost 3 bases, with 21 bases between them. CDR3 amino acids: CASSGDWGRLNYNEQFF. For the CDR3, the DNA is TGTGCCAGCAGTGGGGATTGGGGCCGACTCAACTACAATGAGCAGTTCTTC.

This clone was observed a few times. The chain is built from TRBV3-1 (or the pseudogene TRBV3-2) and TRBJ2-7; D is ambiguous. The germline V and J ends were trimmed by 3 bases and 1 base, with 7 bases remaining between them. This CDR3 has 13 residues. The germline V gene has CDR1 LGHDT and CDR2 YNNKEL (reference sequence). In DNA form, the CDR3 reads TGTGCCAGCAGCCACGGACCATCCTACGAGCAGTACTTC. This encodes CASSHGPSYEQYF.

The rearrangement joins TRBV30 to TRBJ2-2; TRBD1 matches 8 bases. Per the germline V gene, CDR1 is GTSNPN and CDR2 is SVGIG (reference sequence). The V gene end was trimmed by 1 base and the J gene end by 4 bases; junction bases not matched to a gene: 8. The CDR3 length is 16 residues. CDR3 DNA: TGTGCCTGGAGTGGATACAGGGGGATCAGCACCGGGGAGCTGTTTTTT. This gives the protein CAWSGYRGISTGELFF.

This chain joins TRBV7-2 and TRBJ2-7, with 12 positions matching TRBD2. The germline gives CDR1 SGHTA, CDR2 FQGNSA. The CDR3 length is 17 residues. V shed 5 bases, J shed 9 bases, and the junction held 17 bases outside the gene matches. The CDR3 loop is CASSATGTSGLALGQYF. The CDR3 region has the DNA TGTGCCAGCAGCGCCACCGGGACTAGCGGGCTAGCTCTGGGGCAGTACTTC.

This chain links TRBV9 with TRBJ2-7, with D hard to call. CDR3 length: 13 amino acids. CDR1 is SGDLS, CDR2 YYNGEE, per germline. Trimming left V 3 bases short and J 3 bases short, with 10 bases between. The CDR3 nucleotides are TGTGCCAGCAGCGGTGGTGTAGACTACGAGCAGTACTTC. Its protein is CASSGGVDYEQYF.

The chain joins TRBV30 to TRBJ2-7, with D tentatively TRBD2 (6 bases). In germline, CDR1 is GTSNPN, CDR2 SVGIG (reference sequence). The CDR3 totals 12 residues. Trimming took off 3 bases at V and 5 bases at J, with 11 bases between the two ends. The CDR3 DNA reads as TGTGCCTGGAGCATCGGGGGTCACGAGCAGTACTTC. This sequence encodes CAWSIGGHEQYF. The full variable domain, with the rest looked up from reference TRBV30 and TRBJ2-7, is SQTIHQWPATLVQPVGSPLSLECTVEGTSNPNLYWYRQAAGRGLQLLFYSVGIGQISSEVPQNLSASRPQDRQFILSSKKLLLSDSGFYLCAWSIGGHEQYFGPGTRLTVT.

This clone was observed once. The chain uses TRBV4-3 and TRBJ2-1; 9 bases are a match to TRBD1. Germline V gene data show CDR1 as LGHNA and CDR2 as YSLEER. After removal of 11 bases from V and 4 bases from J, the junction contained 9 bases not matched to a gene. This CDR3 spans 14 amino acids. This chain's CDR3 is CAPPDRGLYNEQFF. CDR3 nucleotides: TGCGCCCCCCCCGACAGGGGGTTGTACAATGAGCAGTTCTTC.

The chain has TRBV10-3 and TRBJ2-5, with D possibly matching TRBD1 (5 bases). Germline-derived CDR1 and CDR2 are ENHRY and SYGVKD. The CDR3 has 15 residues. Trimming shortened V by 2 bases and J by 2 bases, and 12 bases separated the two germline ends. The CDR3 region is CAISEPQGRQETQYF. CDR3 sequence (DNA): TGTGCCATCAGTGAGCCTCAGGGTCGGCAAGAGACCCAGTACTTC.

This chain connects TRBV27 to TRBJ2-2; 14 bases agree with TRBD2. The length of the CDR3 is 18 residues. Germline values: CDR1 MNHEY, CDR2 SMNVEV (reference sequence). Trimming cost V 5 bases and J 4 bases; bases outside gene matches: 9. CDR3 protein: CASSPRLAGGPATGELFF. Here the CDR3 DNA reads TGTGCCAGCAGTCCGCGACTAGCGGGAGGGCCTGCCACCGGGGAGCTGTTTTTT.

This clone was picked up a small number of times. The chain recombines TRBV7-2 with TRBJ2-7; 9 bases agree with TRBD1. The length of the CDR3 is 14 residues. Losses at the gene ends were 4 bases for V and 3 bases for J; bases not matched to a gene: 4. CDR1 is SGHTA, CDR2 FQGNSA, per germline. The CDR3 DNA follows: TGTGCCAGCAGCTCCGGACAGGGGAGCTACGAGCAGTACTTC. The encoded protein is CASSSGQGSYEQYF.

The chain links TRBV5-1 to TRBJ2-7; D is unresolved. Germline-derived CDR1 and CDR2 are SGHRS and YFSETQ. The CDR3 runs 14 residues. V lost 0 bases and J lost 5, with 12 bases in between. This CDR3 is CASSLASDRHEQYF. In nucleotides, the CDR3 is TGCGCCAGCAGCTTGGCCTCAGATCGCCACGAGCAGTACTTC.

Written as DNA, the CDR3 is TGTGCCAGCAGCCAGGACTGGTACTCCTACAATGAGCAGTTCTTC. Its protein is CASSQDWYSYNEQFF. The rearrangement joins TRBV11-2 to TRBJ2-1; tentatively, D is TRBD2 (5 bases). V was trimmed by 5 bases and J by 0 bases, leaving 11 bases between them. There are 15 residues in the CDR3. CDR1 and CDR2 from the germline V gene are SGHAT and FQNNGV.

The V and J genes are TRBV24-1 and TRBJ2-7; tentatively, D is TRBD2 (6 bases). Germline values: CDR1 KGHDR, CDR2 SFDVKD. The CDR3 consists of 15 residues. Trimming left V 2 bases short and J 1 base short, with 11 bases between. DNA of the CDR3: TGTGCCACCAGTGATTACCGGGACTCATCCTACGAGCAGTACTTC. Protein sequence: CATSDYRDSSYEQYF.

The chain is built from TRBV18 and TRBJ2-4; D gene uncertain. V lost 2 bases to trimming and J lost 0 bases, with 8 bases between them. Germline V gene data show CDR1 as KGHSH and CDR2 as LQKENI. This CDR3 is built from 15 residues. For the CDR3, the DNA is TGTGCCAGCTCACCAGCCGGGTCAGCCAAAAACATTCAGTACTTC. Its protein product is CASSPAGSAKNIQYF.

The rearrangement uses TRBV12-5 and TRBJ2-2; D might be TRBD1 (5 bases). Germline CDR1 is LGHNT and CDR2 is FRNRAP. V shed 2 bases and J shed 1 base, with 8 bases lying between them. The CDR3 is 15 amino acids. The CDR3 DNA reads TGTGCTAGTGGTTTGATCGGACAGAACACCGGGGAGCTGTTTTTT. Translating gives CASGLIGQNTGELFF.